These 30 T cell receptor beta chains share one sample of origin, sequenced in a study of T cells after yellow fever vaccination. TCRdb fed the 5' RACE reads into MiXCR, producing one record per CDR3 protein. The data show around 320,000 distinct CDR3 sequences, around 10% seen once. Sequencing used CD4+ T cells sorted from PBMCs, obtained 45 days after the yellow fever booster vaccination. Receptors were obtained from a man aged 18 to 29 who received the YFV17D yellow fever vaccine.

The rearrangement links TRBV10-3 to TRBJ2-5; D ambiguous. V was cut by 10 bases and J by 4 bases, with 10 bases left in between. The CDR3 is 11 amino acids. CDR1 and CDR2 from the germline V gene are ENHRY and SYGVKD. CDR3 residues: CATLGGETQYF. CDR3 nucleotides: TGTGCCACCCTGGGTGGAGAGACCCAGTACTTC.

This clonotype was seen more than once but under ten times. The chain combines TRBV7-2 with TRBJ2-7, with TRBD2 matching over 7 bases. CDR3 length equals 14 residues. Trimming took 3 bases from V and 7 from J; bases not matched to a gene: 9. The germline V gene encodes CDR1 SGHTA and CDR2 FQGNSA. The CDR3 DNA reads as TGTGCCAGCAGCTTCCGGCGGGAGACGCGTGAGCAGTACTTC. Amino acid sequence: CASSFRRETREQYF.

The CDR3 DNA reads as TGTGCCACCAGTGATTTGGGACGGGACAATGAGCAGTTCTTC. This encodes CATSDLGRDNEQFF. The V and J genes are TRBV24-1 and TRBJ2-1; D is unresolved. Germline V gives CDR1 KGHDR, CDR2 SFDVKD. Trimming took 0 bases from V and 5 from J, leaving 7 bases between them. The CDR3 is 14 residues long.

In its sample, this clonotype was seen a few times. The chain has TRBV9 and TRBJ1-2, with D maybe TRBD1 (5 bases). With 0 bases removed from V and 7 bases from J, the gap between germline ends came to 10 bases. Germline V gene sequence: CDR1 SGDLS, CDR2 YYNGEE. There are 13 residues in the CDR3. For the CDR3, the DNA is TGTGCCAGCAGCGTAGGCTGGGGGTTTGGCTACACCTTC. This translates into CASSVGWGFGYTF.

This clonotype was observed many times. This chain links TRBV7-2 with TRBJ2-1; TRBD2 matches at 11 bases. V gave up 2 bases and J gave up 4 bases; unmatched junction bases: 4. This CDR3 has 16 residues. CDR1 and CDR2 from the germline V gene are SGHTA and FQGNSA. The CDR3 sequence: CASSLSTSGGYNEQFF. The CDR3 DNA sequence: TGTGCCAGCAGCTTATCCACTAGCGGGGGTTACAATGAGCAGTTCTTC. Variable domain in full (rest from reference TRBV7-2 and TRBJ2-1): GAGVSQSPSNKVTEKGKDVELRCDPISGHTALYWYRQSLGQGLEFLIYFQGNSAPDKSGLPSDRFSAERTGGSVSTLTIQRTQQEDSAVYLCASSLSTSGGYNEQFFGPGTRLTVL.

This clonotype was counted at least ten times. This chain connects TRBV3-1 to TRBJ2-5; D ambiguous. Trimming took off 0 bases at V and 6 bases at J, with 5 bases between the two ends. CDR1 is LGHDT and CDR2 is YNNKEL in the germline V gene (reference sequence). The CDR3 sequence is 12 residues long. The CDR3 spells CASSQDLKTQYF. The DNA of the CDR3 is TGTGCCAGCAGCCAAGATTTGAAGACCCAGTACTTC.

V usage is TRBV9 and J usage is TRBJ1-1; 7 nucleotides agree with TRBD1. The CDR3 has 17 amino acids. Germline trimming cut 0 bases from V and 1 base from J; bases unmatched to any gene: 9. Per germline, CDR1 SGDLS and CDR2 YYNGEE. For the CDR3, the DNA is TGTGCCAGCAGCGTAGGTTTAGGGACAGTGTCGAACACTGAAGCTTTCTTT. The encoded protein is CASSVGLGTVSNTEAFF.

This clonotype appeared many times. The chain links TRBV4-1 to TRBJ2-2, with 7 bases fitting TRBD2. The V segment lost 1 base and the J segment 7 bases; nucleotides outside the gene matches: 6. The CDR3 length is 15 residues. The germline gives CDR1 MGHRA, CDR2 YSYEKL. The CDR3 region is CASSQASGVDGELFF. The CDR3 coding sequence is TGCGCCAGCAGCCAAGCAAGCGGGGTTGACGGGGAGCTGTTTTTT.

The CDR3 protein is CSVEGTDTQYF. The CDR3 DNA sequence: TGCAGCGTTGAGGGGACAGATACGCAGTATTTT. The chain uses TRBV29-1 and TRBJ2-3; D uncertain. The V end was cut by 3 bases, the J end by 3 bases, with 4 bases between. Per the germline V gene, CDR1 is SQVTM and CDR2 is ANQGSEA. There are 11 residues in the CDR3.

The chain joins TRBV6-4 to TRBJ2-7; a possible D gene is TRBD2 (7 bases). From germline, CDR1 is MRHNA and CDR2 SNTAGT. Trimming removed 7 bases from V and 2 bases from J, with 15 bases in between. The CDR3 is 14 amino acids. The CDR3 spells CASTGQGRAYEQYF. CDR3 bases: TGTGCCAGCACTGGGCAGGGGAGGGCCTACGAGCAGTACTTC.

CDR3 in DNA: TGTGCCAGCTCCGACAGACGCATAAGGAGCATTCAGTACTTC. Translated: CASSDRRIRSIQYF. This rearrangement joins TRBV12-3 or TRBV12-4 to TRBJ2-4, with D maybe TRBD1 (5 bases). The ends were cut back, 8 bases at V and 9 bases at J, with 20 bases in the middle. The CDR3 extends over 14 amino acids.

The V and J genes are TRBV4-3 and TRBJ1-3, with a weak D call TRBD1 (5 bases). Looked up from germline, CDR1 is LGHNA and CDR2 is YSLEER. V was trimmed by 1 base and J by 1 base, leaving 17 bases between them. This CDR3 is 18 amino acids long. The CDR3 protein is CASSQGGATADSGNTIYF. DNA of the CDR3: TGCGCCAGCAGCCAAGGTGGCGCGACAGCCGATTCTGGAAACACCATATATTTT.

This clonotype was seen at least ten times. The chain couples TRBV19 to TRBJ1-1; unclear D gene. The CDR3 is 10 residues long. In germline, CDR1 is LNHDA, CDR2 SQIVND (reference sequence). Trimming pared 4 bases from V and 7 bases from J, leaving 4 bases between. Here the CDR3 reads CASSSREAFF. CDR3 in DNA: TGTGCCAGTAGTAGCCGTGAAGCTTTCTTT.

This clonotype was seen a few times. V is TRBV6-6 and J is TRBJ1-5; D may be TRBD1 (6 bases). Germline V lookup: CDR1 MNHNY, CDR2 SVGAGI (reference sequence). V shed 9 bases and J shed 7 bases, with 16 bases lying between them. The CDR3 contains 13 residues. The CDR3 loop is CASGGGRGQPQHF. As DNA, the CDR3 is TGTGCCAGTGGGGGGGGGCGCGGGCAGCCCCAGCATTTT.

The sample holds a few counts of this clonotype. The chain links TRBV10-3 to TRBJ1-3; weak D call: TRBD1 (5 bases). The CDR3 is 16 amino acids. Trimming left V 6 bases short and J 0 bases short, with 15 bases between. The germline V gene has CDR1 ENHRY and CDR2 SYGVKD. The CDR3 DNA reads TGTGCCATCAGCGCGACAGAAACTTACTCTGGAAACACCATATATTTT. This codes for CAISATETYSGNTIYF.

There are many counts of this clonotype. The J gene is TRBJ2-5, the V gene TRBV4-3; D might be TRBD1 (6 bases). This CDR3 region has 16 residues. Germline CDR1 reads LGHNA; CDR2 reads YSLEER. Trimming pared 1 base from V and 3 bases from J, leaving 15 bases between. The CDR3 DNA sequence: TGCGCCAGCAGCCAAGCCCTCTCGTGGACAGAAGAGACCCAGTACTTC. Translating gives CASSQALSWTEETQYF.

This clonotype has ten or more counts. V is TRBV7-2 and J is TRBJ2-2; 11 nucleotides agree with TRBD2. This CDR3 comprises 14 residues. CDR1 and CDR2 (germline): SGHTA, FQGNSA. The V and J ends lost 3 bases and 6 bases, in that order; junction bases with no gene match: 0. CDR3 sequence reads: CASSFSGGAGELFF. Here the CDR3 DNA reads TGTGCCAGCAGCTTTAGCGGGGGGGCCGGGGAGCTGTTTTTT.

This chain uses TRBV20-1 with TRBJ2-3; no firm D call. V was clipped by 1 base and J by 6 bases, with 11 bases between them. CDR3 length: 13 amino acids. Germline V CDR1 and CDR2: DFQATT, SNEGSKA (reference sequence). The CDR3 nucleotides are TGCAGTGCTAGAGGAAAAAAGGGCGATACGCAGTATTTT. Translating it yields CSARGKKGDTQYF.

This clonotype showed up just a few times. The chain couples TRBV20-1 to TRBJ2-6; D unclear. The CDR3 length is 15 residues. V was clipped by 6 bases and J by 0 bases, with 12 bases between them. CDR1 and CDR2 (germline): DFQATT, SNEGSKA (reference sequence). For the CDR3, the DNA is TGCAGTGCGAGGAGACCGCTCTCTGGGGCCAACGTCCTGACTTTC. Residues: CSARRPLSGANVLTF.

This rearrangement joins TRBV7-9 to TRBJ2-7; a possible D gene is TRBD2 (5 bases). Germline-derived CDR1 and CDR2 are SEHNR and FQNEAQ (reference sequence). CDR3 length: 11 amino acids. The CDR3 DNA reads as TGTGCGCCCCGGGAAACCTACGAGCAGTACGTC. Encoded protein: CAPRETYEQYV.

This clonotype was seen many times. The chain's CDR3 is CASSLARVVQFF. The CDR3 DNA follows: TGTGCCAGCAGCTTAGCGCGGGTTGTGCAGTTCTTC. This chain joins TRBV7-2 and TRBJ2-1, with a possible D match to TRBD2 (5 bases). V lost 0 bases to trimming and J lost 12 bases, with 9 bases between them. Germline V gene data show CDR1 as SGHTA and CDR2 as FQGNSA. The CDR3 runs 12 residues.

This clonotype has just a few counts. CDR3 in amino acids: CASSSAGGGGTEAFF. The CDR3 DNA is TGTGCCAGCAGCTCGGCGGGGGGAGGCGGAACTGAAGCTTTCTTT. The chain has TRBV7-8 and TRBJ1-1; a weak D match, TRBD1 (5 bases). The V and J ends lost 4 bases and 5 bases respectively, with 17 bases between them. The CDR3 spans 15 residues. CDR1 SGHVS and CDR2 FQNEAQ come from the germline V gene. Complete variable domain (other parts from reference TRBV7-8 and TRBJ1-1): GAGVSQSPRYKVAKRGQDVALRCDPISGHVSLFWYQQALGQGPEFLTYFQNEAQLDKSGLPSDRFFAERPEGSVSTLKIQRTQQEDSAVYLCASSSAGGGGTEAFFGQGTRLTVV.

The chain links TRBV7-2 to TRBJ1-5, with D perhaps TRBD1 (6 bases). The CDR3 is made up of 16 amino acids. CDR1 SGHTA and CDR2 FQGNSA come from the germline V gene. Trimming took off 5 bases at V and 7 bases at J, with 21 bases between the two ends. The DNA for the CDR3 is TGTGCCAGCAGCCCCATGGGGGCAGGGAGCGGCCAGCCCCAGCATTTT. Encoded protein: CASSPMGAGSGQPQHF.

The V call is TRBV19, the J call TRBJ1-6; D not resolved. Germline assignment: CDR1 LNHDA and CDR2 SQIVND (reference sequence). CDR3 length: 13 residues. With 5 bases removed from V and 4 bases from J, the gap between germline ends came to 6 bases. The CDR3 loop is CASSEQYNSPLHF. The CDR3 DNA follows: TGTGCCAGTAGTGAACAGTATAATTCACCCCTCCACTTT.

V and J are TRBV5-1 and TRBJ2-1, with D possibly being TRBD2 (6 bases). Trimming removed 4 bases at V and 4 bases at J, with 21 bases between. Germline V CDR1 and CDR2: SGHRS, YFSETQ. This CDR3 region has 17 residues. The CDR3 spells CASSRGAGSGVYNEQFF. The DNA of the CDR3 is TGCGCCAGCAGCCGCGGGGCGGGCAGTGGAGTTTACAATGAGCAGTTCTTC.

This clonotype was detected only a few times. The chain joins TRBV5-1 to TRBJ1-2; D is possibly TRBD1 (5 bases). Germline assignment: CDR1 SGHRS and CDR2 YFSETQ. The CDR3 length is 15 residues. V dropped 0 bases and J dropped 5 bases, with 14 bases sitting between them. Written as DNA, the CDR3 is TGCGCCAGCAGCTTGGGGACACAAAAGGGGTATGGCTACACCTTC. Its translation is CASSLGTQKGYGYTF.

The chain links TRBV19 to TRBJ1-2; D perhaps matches TRBD1 (5 bases). The V end lost 5 bases, the J end lost 7 bases, and 23 bases lay between the germline ends. CDR3 size: 16 residues. In germline, CDR1 is LNHDA, CDR2 SQIVND (reference sequence). This CDR3 reads CASSPRRGGIDSGYTF. The DNA for the CDR3 is TGTGCCAGTAGTCCCCGCCGGGGCGGTATAGATTCTGGCTACACCTTC.

The V and J genes are TRBV5-1 and TRBJ1-5; D ambiguous. CDR3 size: 15 residues. V was shortened by 0 bases and J by 4 bases, with 11 bases between the two germline ends. Germline V CDR1 and CDR2: SGHRS, YFSETQ. The CDR3, as DNA: TGCGCCAGCAGCTTGGGGCCTGGGGAGAATCAGCCCCAGCATTTT. Translated, it gives CASSLGPGENQPQHF. Combining the CDR3 with reference TRBV5-1 and TRBJ1-5 gives the whole variable domain KAGVTQTPRYLIKTRGQQVTLSCSPISGHRSVSWYQQTPGQGLQFLFEYFSETQRNKGNFPGRFSGRQFSNSRSEMNVSTLELGDSALYLCASSLGPGENQPQHFGDGTRLSIL.

This clonotype has a count of ten or more. The chain employs TRBV11-2 and TRBJ1-1; TRBD1 matches at 9 bases. V was pared by 6 bases and J by 1 base, with 9 bases of the junction left unmatched. This CDR3 comprises 16 residues. Per the germline V gene, CDR1 is SGHAT and CDR2 is FQNNGV. CDR3 residues: CASRSGTGRTNTEAFF. The CDR3 DNA reads TGTGCCAGCAGGTCGGGGACAGGGAGGACGAACACTGAAGCTTTCTTT.

This clonotype has only a few counts. The chain couples TRBV21-1 to TRBJ2-7. TRBV21-1 is a recognized pseudogene. The CDR3 covers 15 residues. This CDR3 is CASSKGRVGNYEQYV. CDR3 DNA sequence: TGTGCCAGCAGCAAAGGTCGCGTGGGGAACTACGAGCAGTACGTC.